This T cell receptor (beta chain) was captured by sequencing in a study of beta chain features in type 1 diabetes. On the study more broadly: Healthy donors and patients showed comparable age, gender and cell yields. Study-wide results and caveats: Within each of all four CD4+ subsets, Type 1 diabetes patients had TCRB CDR3s that were moderately but significantly shorter.

The germline CDR1 and CDR2 sequences are MNHEY and SMNVEV (reference sequence). The V end was cut by 4 bases, the J end by 0 bases, with 9 bases between. This CDR3 comprises 14 residues. This clone turned up a few times. The target antigen is unknown. Expressed TCRB transcripts were sequenced because the isolated RNA had all been reverse transcribed beforehand. About 3.57 million reads per sample on average were obtained from naive, central memory and regulatory T cell samples. Sequencing used immunoSEQ multiplex PCR; TCRdb keeps in-frame clones, though not all of them. Of more than 100,000 clones in the sample, 9% were seen once.

The sequence came from a man aged 25-45 years with type 1 diabetes. The sequenced material came from central memory CD4+ T cells from blood. The chain has TRBV27 and TRBJ2-5, with D perhaps matching TRBD1 (5 bases). CDR3 in amino acids: CASSWGPYQETQYF. The CDR3 nucleotides read TGTGCCAGCAGTTGGGGCCCGTACCAAGAGACCCAGTACTTC.